This passage covers 30 T cell receptor beta chains from one sample sequenced in a study of cytomegalovirus exposure and HLA in healthy donors. This PCR relied on a set of 60 Vbeta primers and 13 Jbeta primers. TCRdb's copy holds only in-frame clones and misses some; the assay was immunoSEQ multiplex PCR. This table holds about 130,000 clones, about four fifths found once. The sequenced material came from PBMCs. Source of these receptors: a woman aged 40 to 50 in good health and CMV-seronegative.

The chain recombines TRBV19 with TRBJ2-7; TRBD1 agrees at 8 bases. CDR1 and CDR2 (germline): LNHDA, SQIVND (reference sequence). There are 14 residues in the CDR3. V dropped 5 bases and J dropped 3; count of bases not matched to a gene: 6. This CDR3 reads CASSLRQGNYEQYF. For the CDR3, the DNA is TGTGCCAGTAGTCTGAGACAGGGGAACTACGAGCAGTACTTC.

V and J are TRBV27 and TRBJ2-7; TRBD2 might be the D (5 bases). The CDR3 covers 12 residues. V was trimmed by 0 bases and J by 13 bases, leaving 13 bases between them. Germline CDR1 is MNHEY and CDR2 is SMNVEV (reference sequence). The CDR3: CASSLSRGILYF. DNA of the CDR3: TGTGCCAGCAGTTTATCCCGAGGGATTCTCTACTTC.

This chain links TRBV7-8 with TRBJ1-1; 9 positions agree with TRBD1. V shed 3 bases, J shed 2 bases, and the junction held 4 bases outside the gene matches. CDR1 and CDR2 (germline): SGHVS, FQNEAQ. The CDR3 runs to 15 residues. CDR3 coding DNA: TGTGCCAGCAGCTTGCGGACAGGGGATAACACTGAAGCTTTCTTT. Translation gives CASSLRTGDNTEAFF.

This clone was observed a single time. The chain combines TRBV13 with TRBJ2-7, with a weak D call TRBD1 (6 bases). Trimming took off 0 bases at V and 7 bases at J, with 10 bases between the two ends. Germline V gene data show CDR1 as PRHDT and CDR2 as FYEKMQ (reference sequence). The CDR3 sequence is 13 residues long. CDR3 residues: CASSLGQGREQYF. The CDR3 nucleotides are TGTGCCAGCAGCTTAGGACAGGGTAGGGAGCAGTACTTC.

This clone was observed a handful of times. This chain joins TRBV5-4 and TRBJ2-5; D remains unclear. Germline loops: CDR1 SGHNT, CDR2 YYREEE (reference sequence). Trimming left V 7 bases short and J 5 bases short, with 18 bases between. The CDR3 contains 14 residues. CDR3 protein: CASSGMANPETQYF. CDR3 DNA sequence: TGTGCCAGCTCAGGAATGGCGAACCCGGAGACCCAGTACTTC.

This chain joins TRBV4-3 and TRBJ2-7; D is perhaps TRBD2 (5 bases). V was pared by 2 bases and J by 5 bases, with 16 bases between. The CDR3 covers 15 residues. In germline, CDR1 is LGHNA, CDR2 YSLEER. The CDR3 spells CASSQSYWSGDEQYF. The CDR3 DNA reads as TGCGCCAGCAGCCAATCTTACTGGTCCGGGGACGAGCAGTACTTC.

In this sample, this clone turned up once. This chain connects TRBV7-2 to TRBJ1-5; TRBD1 is a possible D gene (5 bases). The CDR3 has 14 residues. V was clipped by 5 bases and J by 4 bases, with 12 bases between them. The germline V gene encodes CDR1 SGHTA and CDR2 FQGNSA. CDR3 coding DNA: TGTGCCAGCAGCCAGGTGGGGGGGAATCAGCCCCAGCATTTT. This gives the protein CASSQVGGNQPQHF.

This CDR3 reads CSARDYTEAFF. In DNA form, the CDR3 reads TGCAGTGCTAGAGATTATACTGAAGCTTTCTTT. The chain carries TRBV20-1 and TRBJ1-1; D uncertain. Germline V lookup: CDR1 DFQATT, CDR2 SNEGSKA (reference sequence). V lost 0 bases and J 5 bases, leaving 4 bases between the germline ends. This CDR3 contains 11 residues.

The chain couples TRBV5-4 to TRBJ2-3; 12 bases align to TRBD2. Germline V CDR1 and CDR2: SGHNT, YYREEE (reference sequence). This CDR3 region has 16 residues. V lost 1 base and J lost 2; bases outside the gene matches: 2. CDR3 protein: CASSLLAGGVTDTQYF. The CDR3 DNA is TGTGCCAGCAGCTTGCTAGCGGGGGGGGTCACAGATACGCAGTATTTT.

J is TRBJ2-3 and V is TRBV27, with TRBD2 as a possible D gene (6 bases). Deletions cut 4 bases from V and 1 base from J, with 18 bases between. Germline assignment: CDR1 MNHEY and CDR2 SMNVEV (reference sequence). The CDR3 runs to 17 residues. The CDR3 is CASSWRDGHRGTDTQYF. The DNA of the CDR3 is TGTGCCAGCAGTTGGAGGGACGGACATCGAGGCACAGATACGCAGTATTTT.

There are a few counts of this clone. In DNA form, the CDR3 reads TGTGCCAGCAGTCAAAAACCGGGGACAGGGAGGGAAAAACTGTTTTTT. This encodes CASSQKPGTGREKLFF. The gene calls are TRBV27 and TRBJ1-4, with 9 nucleotides matching TRBD1. This CDR3 has 16 amino acids. Germline loops: CDR1 MNHEY, CDR2 SMNVEV (reference sequence). Trimming took 5 bases from V and 8 from J; bases not matched to a gene: 12.

The chain has TRBV5-4 and TRBJ1-1; maybe TRBD1 (5 bases). The length of the CDR3 is 11 residues. V was trimmed by 10 bases and J by 1 base, leaving 8 bases between them. Germline CDR1 SGHNT, CDR2 YYREEE (reference sequence). The CDR3 here is CAWQGNTEAFF. The CDR3 nucleotides are TGTGCCTGGCAGGGGAACACTGAAGCTTTCTTT.

The chain employs TRBV15 and TRBJ2-7; 9 bases are a match to TRBD1. V lost 4 bases to trimming and J lost 6 bases; unmatched junction nucleotides: 7. Germline values: CDR1 LNHNV, CDR2 YYDKDF (reference sequence). This CDR3 has 14 residues. In DNA form, the CDR3 reads TGTGCCACCAGCACAAAACAGGGGGCTAGCGAGCAGTACTTC. Protein: CATSTKQGASEQYF.

The J gene is TRBJ2-5, the V gene TRBV7-2, with 8 positions matching TRBD2. The CDR3 consists of 16 residues. CDR1 SGHTA and CDR2 FQGNSA come from the germline V gene. Trimming cost V 5 bases and J 5 bases; bases outside gene matches: 13. The CDR3 loop is CASSPFSGGGGETQYF. The CDR3 region has the DNA TGTGCCAGCAGCCCTTTCTCGGGAGGGGGTGGGGAGACCCAGTACTTC.

This chain uses TRBV7-9 with TRBJ2-1; no clear D gene. The CDR3 contains 15 residues. Trimming stripped 4 bases from V and 0 bases from J, with 10 bases between. CDR1 and CDR2 (germline): SEHNR, FQNEAQ (reference sequence). The CDR3 loop is CASSSEQFSYNEQFF. For the CDR3, the DNA is TGTGCCAGCAGCTCGGAGCAGTTCTCCTACAATGAGCAGTTCTTC.

Remarks on this clone: At one boundary the junction diverges from the germline segment, which might be a read error. The genes are TRBV29-1 and TRBJ1-1; possible D gene TRBD1, 5 bases. The CDR3 runs 13 residues. CDR1 and CDR2 from the germline V gene are SQVTM and ANQGSEA. The CDR3 DNA reads TGCAGCGTTGTTGGGGCGATGAACCCTGAAGCTTTCTTT. It specifies CSVVGAMNPEAFF.

J is TRBJ2-4 and V is TRBV7-9, with D hard to call. The CDR3 has 14 amino acids. CDR1 and CDR2 from the germline V gene are SEHNR and FQNEAQ (reference sequence). V shed 1 base and J shed 0 bases, with 4 bases lying between them. The DNA of the CDR3 is TGTGCCAGCAGCTTAGGGCTAGCCAAAAACATTCAGTACTTC. Translating gives CASSLGLAKNIQYF.

The rearrangement joins TRBV6-5 to TRBJ2-4, with 9 bases identical to TRBD1. V was clipped by 0 bases and J by 10 bases; unmatched bases: 4. The V gene's germline CDR1 is MNHEY and CDR2 SVGAGI. This CDR3 spans 14 amino acids. CDR3 sequence (DNA): TGTGCCAGCAGTTACTCGACAGGGGGGGGGATTCAGTACTTC. This codes for CASSYSTGGGIQYF.

This clone was observed a handful of times. The DNA of the CDR3 is TGTGCCAGCTCATCTAGCGGTCTCTACAATGAGCAGTTCTTC. Protein sequence: CASSSSGLYNEQFF. The genes are TRBV18 and TRBJ2-1; 7 bases are shared with TRBD2. The CDR3 is made up of 14 amino acids. The germline gives CDR1 KGHSH, CDR2 LQKENI. V shed 5 bases, J shed 3 bases, and the junction held 4 bases outside the gene matches.

The chain recombines TRBV6-5 with TRBJ1-1; D is possibly TRBD1 (5 bases). This CDR3 has 13 residues. The V gene lost 6 bases and the J gene lost 5 bases, with 13 bases spanning the gap. The V gene's germline CDR1 is MNHEY and CDR2 SVGAGI. CDR3 sequence: CASSPGGGTEAFF. As DNA, the CDR3 is TGTGCCAGCAGCCCCGGGGGGGGGACTGAAGCTTTCTTT.

This sequence joins TRBV7-9 and TRBJ1-1; D is unclear. Trimming cost V 2 bases and J 4 bases, with 11 bases left between them. CDR3 length equals 14 residues. The germline V gene encodes CDR1 SEHNR and CDR2 FQNEAQ (reference sequence). The CDR3 loop reads CASSLSPESTEAFF. Written as DNA, the CDR3 is TGTGCCAGCAGCTTATCTCCGGAGAGCACTGAAGCTTTCTTT.

The rearrangement uses TRBV7-2 and TRBJ1-2, with 7 bases matching TRBD1. This CDR3 has 19 amino acids. Germline loops: CDR1 SGHTA, CDR2 FQGNSA. J gave up 6 bases and V 5 bases, and 24 bases lay outside the gene matches. Here the CDR3 reads CASSGRGPLGQAPEDGYTF. CDR3 in DNA: TGTGCCAGCAGCGGTAGGGGCCCGCTCGGACAGGCGCCAGAGGATGGCTACACCTTC. The variable domain in full, completed from reference TRBV7-2 and TRBJ1-2, reads GAGVSQSPSNKVTEKGKDVELRCDPISGHTALYWYRQSLGQGLEFLIYFQGNSAPDKSGLPSDRFSAERTGGSVSTLTIQRTQQEDSAVYLCASSGRGPLGQAPEDGYTFGSGTRLTVV.

The gene calls are TRBV6-5 and TRBJ2-5, with D possibly matching TRBD1 (6 bases). The J call is in doubt because the DNA end fits TRBJ2-7 better. The CDR3 sequence is 14 residues long. Germline loops: CDR1 MNHEY, CDR2 SVGAGI. The CDR3 reads CASSYRDTSYEQYF. As DNA, the CDR3 is TGTGCCAGCAGTTACCGGGACACCTCCTACGAGCAGTACTTC.

The chain has TRBV4-3 and TRBJ2-2, with 11 bases identical to TRBD2. With 0 bases clipped from V and 6 bases from J, the junction kept 15 bases outside the gene matches. The CDR3 sequence is 20 residues long. Germline lookup yields CDR1 LGHNA and CDR2 YSLEER. The CDR3 sequence: CASSQDRIAGGPRWAGELFF. As DNA, the CDR3 is TGCGCCAGCAGCCAAGATCGGATAGCGGGGGGGCCGCGTTGGGCCGGGGAGCTGTTTTTT.

Note on this clone: One junction end disagrees with the germline gene, perhaps due to a read error. The chain is built from TRBV7-9 and TRBJ1-1; 10 nucleotides match TRBD1. Germline CDR1 reads SEHNR; CDR2 reads FQNEAQ (reference sequence). The CDR3 is 15 residues long. Here the CDR3 reads CSSSPGTGVNTEAFF. The CDR3 bases are TGTTCCAGCAGCCCCGGGACAGGGGTGAACACTGAAGCTTTCTTT.

This clone has only a few counts. The chain joins TRBV2 to TRBJ2-1, with 8 positions matching TRBD1. V lost 6 bases and J lost 4; bases outside the gene matches: 8. The CDR3 extends over 15 amino acids. CDR1 and CDR2 from the germline V gene are SNHLY and FYNNEI. CDR3 in amino acids: CASRASGGAYNEQFF. In DNA, the CDR3 is TGTGCCAGCAGGGCCTCAGGGGGCGCATACAATGAGCAGTTCTTC.

This clone was recorded once. This sequence joins TRBV6-6 and TRBJ2-7; D is possibly TRBD1 (6 bases). There are 12 residues in the CDR3. V dropped 6 bases and J dropped 9 bases, with 15 bases sitting between them. CDR1 and CDR2 (germline): MNHNY, SVGAGI (reference sequence). CDR3 nucleotide sequence: TGTGCCAGCAGCGGTACAGGGAGAGGGCAGTACTTC. Translated: CASSGTGRGQYF.

The chain uses TRBV27 and TRBJ1-1; 10 bases map to TRBD1. The CDR3 loop spans 13 amino acids. CDR1 and CDR2 from the germline V gene are MNHEY and SMNVEV (reference sequence). V was clipped by 4 bases and J by 6 bases; unmatched bases: 2. CDR3 nucleotide sequence: TGTGCCAGCAGTTCCGGGACAGGGGCTGAAGCTTTCTTT. It translates to CASSSGTGAEAFF.

The rearrangement joins TRBV6-6 to TRBJ2-2; no clear D. V was trimmed by 2 bases and J by 5 bases, leaving 9 bases between them. The CDR3 has 14 residues. CDR1 is MNHNY and CDR2 is SVGAGI in the germline V gene (reference sequence). For the CDR3, the DNA is TGTGCCAGCAGTTACGAAGCCGGGACCGGGGAGCTGTTTTTT. Encoded protein: CASSYEAGTGELFF.

This sequence joins TRBV7-2 and TRBJ1-2; TRBD1 matches 7 bases. The CDR3 extends over 14 amino acids. V was clipped by 5 bases and J by 7 bases; unmatched bases: 10. Germline V lookup: CDR1 SGHTA, CDR2 FQGNSA. DNA of the CDR3: TGTGCCAGCAGCCTTCGACAGGGCTGGGGTGGCTACACCTTC. Its translation: CASSLRQGWGGYTF.